This is a list of T cell receptor beta chains from one sample in a study of vaccination and CD4 T cells after COVID-19. No antigens are known for them. TCRdb processed the PCR reads anew with MiXCR; each CDR3 protein has one entry. The sample holds approximately 12,000 distinct CDR3 sequences, 40% to 60% seen once. Sequences were obtained from CD4+ T cells from blood, cultured in vitro. These receptors originate from a human donor who had recovered from COVID-19. CDR3s include the opening cysteine and the closing phenylalanine or tryptophan. Fields, in order: V gene, clone size, J gene, CDR3 length, D gene, CDR3 protein, CDR3 DNA. The D gene is left open where the match is weak. Clone size is stated in some rows and not others, as once, few, many or a class when expanded.

TRBV7-3	.	TRBJ2-5	14	.	CASSPRTGVETQYF	TGTGCCAGCAGCCCTAGGACGGGGGTAGAGACCCAGTACTTC
TRBV7-2	few	TRBJ2-1	15	.	CASSLAIGALGEQFF	TGTGCCAGCAGCTTAGCCATAGGGGCATTGGGTGAGCAGTTCTTC
TRBV27	few	TRBJ2-2	15	.	CASSFEGRDTGELFF	TGTGCCAGCAGTTTCGAGGGGCGAGACACCGGGGAGCTGTTTTTT
TRBV10-3	once	TRBJ2-7	11	.	CAISDGGEQYF	TGTGCCATCAGTGACGGGGGCGAGCAGTACTTC
TRBV28	.	TRBJ2-5	12	.	CATKAGVETQYF	TGTGCCACCAAAGCAGGGGTAGAGACCCAGTACTTC
TRBV2	.	TRBJ2-7	13	.	CASSGVGLYEQYF	TGTGCCAGCAGTGGAGTTGGCCTCTACGAGCAGTACTTC
TRBV11-2	few	TRBJ1-6	17	.	CASSLRADFRRNSPLHF	TGTGCCAGCAGCTTACGGGCGGACTTCAGGAGAAATTCACCCCTCCACTTT
TRBV9	.	TRBJ2-7	14	TRBD2	CASSVGTSKYEQYF	TGTGCCAGCAGCGTAGGGACTAGCAAGTACGAGCAGTACTTC
TRBV7-2	few	TRBJ2-2	14	.	CASSQGGNTGELFF	TGTGCCAGCAGTCAGGGGGGTAACACCGGGGAGCTGTTTTTT
TRBV20-1	.	TRBJ2-7	13	.	CSATYTYAYEQYF	TGCAGTGCAACGTACACATACGCCTACGAGCAGTACTTC
TRBV29-1	once	TRBJ2-7	11	.	CSVDRGSEQYF	TGCAGCGTTGACAGGGGAAGCGAGCAGTACTTC
TRBV7-2	few	TRBJ1-2	15	TRBD1	CASSYTGDRRHGYTF	TGTGCCAGCAGCTATACAGGGGACCGGAGGCATGGCTACACCTTC
TRBV11-2	few	TRBJ1-1	17	.	CASSSLGGREKGTEAFF	TGTGCCAGCAGCTCATTGGGGGGAAGGGAGAAGGGCACTGAAGCTTTCTTT
TRBV30	.	TRBJ1-5	15	.	CAWSVRGARAQPQHF	TGTGCCTGGAGTGTACGGGGGGCGCGGGCACAGCCCCAGCATTTT
TRBV7-2	once	TRBJ2-7	14	TRBD2	CASSPGLAGVEQYF	TGTGCCAGCAGCCCAGGACTAGCGGGGGTCGAGCAGTACTTC
TRBV19	few	TRBJ1-5	15	.	CASSIGTGGSQPQHF	TGTGCCAGTAGTATCGGGACCGGCGGCAGTCAGCCCCAGCATTTT
TRBV28	few	TRBJ2-7	12	.	CASFASFHEQYF	TGTGCCAGCTTCGCTTCTTTCCACGAGCAGTACTTC
TRBV7-2	few	TRBJ1-2	16	TRBD1	CASSQDSGTGRGGYTF	TGTGCCAGCAGCCAAGATTCCGGGACAGGGCGAGGAGGCTACACCTTC
TRBV6-1	.	TRBJ1-2	12	.	CASTPARGGYTF	TGTGCCAGCACTCCTGCAAGGGGTGGCTACACCTTC
TRBV6-2/TRBV6-3	few	TRBJ1-5	16	TRBD1	CASSYRTSRGLEAQHF	TGTGCCAGCAGTTACCGAACATCGAGGGGGCTGGAGGCCCAGCATTTT
TRBV6-2/TRBV6-3	few	TRBJ2-7	16	.	CASSLFTGTPTYEQYF	TGTGCCAGCAGTCTCTTTACAGGGACTCCCACCTACGAGCAGTACTTC
TRBV12-3/TRBV12-4	.	TRBJ2-7	13	.	CASSGYRAYEQYF	TGTGCCAGCAGCGGCTACAGGGCATACGAGCAGTACTTC
TRBV7-9	.	TRBJ2-2	14	TRBD2	CASKRAGGTGELFF	TGTGCCAGCAAGCGAGCGGGGGGCACCGGGGAGCTGTTTTTT